This TCR beta chain was sequenced during a study of T cells expressing NK-cell markers. Study-level points and caveats: Dominant NKG2C+ clonotypes made up roughly 1.0-7.0% of CD8+ T cells in several donors.

For each CDR3 protein, TCRdb gives one entry from its re-call of the 5' RACE reads, without DNA. Its listing shows roughly 160,000 distinct CDR3 sequences. Concerning this clonotype: Its antigen is unknown.

The CDR3 totals 13 residues. The germline V gene encodes CDR1 SGHRS and CDR2 YFSETQ. The chain uses TRBV5-1 and TRBJ1-1; the D call of TRBD1 rests on TCRdb alone, since no DNA is present to check it. This TCR was sampled from a woman aged 18-70 years in good health. The sequenced sample was blood T cells: a sorted CD56 or NKG2C T cell subset, CD4+ or CD8+ T cells, or bulk PBMC T cells (not recorded which). CDR3 protein: CASSLKGDTEAFF.